This TCR beta chain appears in the sequencing data of a study of blood T cell repertoires in COVID-19. At the level of the study: Sites in the United States, Italy and Spain provided acute and convalescent COVID-19 samples. In each case, the material was cDNA or gDNA derived from T cells, B-cell-depleted T cells, or PBMCs.

Authors' analysis steps: Reference gene primer amplification yielded estimated nucleated cell counts. Only in-frame clones appear in the TCRdb table, and some are missing; sequencing was by immunoSEQ multiplex PCR. That table gives V, J and clone size, and the DNA gave D and trimming. The sample yields 200,000 or so clones, 84% seen once. The ends lost 5 bases at V and 8 bases at J; junction bases unmatched: 5. The germline V gene has CDR1 SEHNR and CDR2 FQNEAQ (reference sequence). The length of the CDR3 is 14 residues. V usage is TRBV7-9 and J usage is TRBJ1-4; 10 nucleotides agree with TRBD1. The sequence was collected from a man aged 35-49 years who had recovered from COVID-19. The sequenced material came from peripheral blood. CDR3 protein: CASSPGQGWEKLFF. The CDR3 nucleotides read TGTGCCAGCAGCCCGGGACAGGGGTGGGAAAAACTGTTTTTT. Looking up the rest from reference TRBV7-9 and TRBJ1-4 gives the full variable domain: DTGVSQNPRHKITKRGQNVTFRCDPISEHNRLYWYRQTLGQGPEFLTYFQNEAQLEKSRLLSDRFSAERPKGSFSTLEIQRTEQGDSAMYLCASSPGQGWEKLFFGSGTQLSVL.